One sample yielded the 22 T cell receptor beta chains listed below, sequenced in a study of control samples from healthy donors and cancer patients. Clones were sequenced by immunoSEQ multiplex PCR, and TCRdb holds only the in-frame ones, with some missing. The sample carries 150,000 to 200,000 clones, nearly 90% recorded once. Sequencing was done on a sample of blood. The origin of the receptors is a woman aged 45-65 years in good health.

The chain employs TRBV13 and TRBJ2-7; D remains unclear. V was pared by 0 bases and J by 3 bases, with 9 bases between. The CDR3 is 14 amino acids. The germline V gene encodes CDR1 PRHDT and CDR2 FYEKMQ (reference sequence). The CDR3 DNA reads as TGTGCCAGCAGCTTAGGCCCCGTTCACTACGAGCAGTACTTC. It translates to CASSLGPVHYEQYF. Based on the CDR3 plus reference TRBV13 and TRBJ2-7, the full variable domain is AAGVIQSPRHLIKEKRETATLKCYPIPRHDTVYWYQQGPGQDPQFLISFYEKMQSDKGSIPDRFSAQQFSDYHSELNMSSLELGDSALYFCASSLGPVHYEQYFGPGTRLTVT.

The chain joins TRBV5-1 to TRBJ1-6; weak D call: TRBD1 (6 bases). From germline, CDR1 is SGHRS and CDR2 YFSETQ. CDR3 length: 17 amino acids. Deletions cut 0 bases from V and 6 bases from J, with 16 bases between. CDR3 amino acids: CASSLAGGGGRNSPLHF. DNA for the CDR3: TGCGCCAGCAGCTTGGCCGGGGGCGGGGGCCGTAATTCACCCCTCCACTTT.

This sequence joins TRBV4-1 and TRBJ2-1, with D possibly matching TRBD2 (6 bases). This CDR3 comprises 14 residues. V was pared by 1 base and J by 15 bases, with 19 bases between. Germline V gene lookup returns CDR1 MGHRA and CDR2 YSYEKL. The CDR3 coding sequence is TGCGCCAGCAGCCAAGTGGGGGGAGTAGTCTCCTTGTTCTTC. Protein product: CASSQVGGVVSLFF.

CDR3 sequence: CASSQRGAGGLGSYEQYF. CDR3 in DNA: TGCGCCAGCAGCCAGAGGGGAGCGGGGGGGCTTGGGTCCTACGAGCAGTACTTC. The V call is TRBV4-3, the J call TRBJ2-7; 10 positions match TRBD2. Germline V gene data show CDR1 as LGHNA and CDR2 as YSLEER. V trimming: 3 bases; J trimming: 1 base; junction bases outside the gene matches: 12. This CDR3 has 18 residues.

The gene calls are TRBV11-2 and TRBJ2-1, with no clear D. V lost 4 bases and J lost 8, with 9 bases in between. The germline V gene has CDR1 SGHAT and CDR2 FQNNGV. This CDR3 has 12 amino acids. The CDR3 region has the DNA TGTGCCAGCAGCTCCCTTGGAGATGAGCAGTTCTTC. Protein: CASSSLGDEQFF. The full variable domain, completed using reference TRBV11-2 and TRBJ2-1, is EAGVAQSPRYKIIEKRQSVAFWCNPISGHATLYWYQQILGQGPKLLIQFQNNGVVDDSQLPKDRFSAERLKGVDSTLKIQPAKLEDSAVYLCASSSLGDEQFFGPGTRLTVL.

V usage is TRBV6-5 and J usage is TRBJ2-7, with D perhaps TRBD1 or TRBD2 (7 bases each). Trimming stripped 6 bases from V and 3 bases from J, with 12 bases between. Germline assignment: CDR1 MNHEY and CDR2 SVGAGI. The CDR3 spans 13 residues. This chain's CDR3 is CASRAGGGYEQYF. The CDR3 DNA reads TGTGCCAGCAGAGCAGGGGGGGGCTACGAGCAGTACTTC.

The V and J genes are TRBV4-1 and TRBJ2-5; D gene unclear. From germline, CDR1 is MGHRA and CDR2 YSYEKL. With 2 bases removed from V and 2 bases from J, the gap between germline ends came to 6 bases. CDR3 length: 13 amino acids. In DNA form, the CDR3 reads TGCGCCAGCAGCCAAACTACGCAAGAGACCCAGTACTTC. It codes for CASSQTTQETQYF.

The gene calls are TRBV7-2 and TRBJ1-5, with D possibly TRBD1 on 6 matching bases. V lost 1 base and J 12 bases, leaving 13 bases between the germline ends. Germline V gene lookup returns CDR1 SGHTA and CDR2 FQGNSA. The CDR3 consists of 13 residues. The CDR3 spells CASSLERGQIQHF. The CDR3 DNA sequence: TGTGCCAGCAGCTTAGAGCGGGGACAAATCCAGCATTTT.

CDR3 loop: CASSQGSSGNRNYGYTF. The DNA of the CDR3 is TGCGCCAGCAGCCAAGGCTCATCAGGGAATAGGAACTATGGCTACACCTTC. The chain joins TRBV4-1 to TRBJ1-2; tentative D call: TRBD1 (5 bases). V lost 1 base and J 2 bases, leaving 17 bases between the germline ends. Germline lookup yields CDR1 MGHRA and CDR2 YSYEKL. The CDR3 runs 17 residues.

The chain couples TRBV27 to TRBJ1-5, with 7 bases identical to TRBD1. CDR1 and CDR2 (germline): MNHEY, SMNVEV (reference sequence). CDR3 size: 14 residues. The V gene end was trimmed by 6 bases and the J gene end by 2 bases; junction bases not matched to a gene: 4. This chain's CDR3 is CASSYGTGNQPQHF. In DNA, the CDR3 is TGTGCCAGCAGCTATGGGACAGGCAATCAGCCCCAGCATTTT.

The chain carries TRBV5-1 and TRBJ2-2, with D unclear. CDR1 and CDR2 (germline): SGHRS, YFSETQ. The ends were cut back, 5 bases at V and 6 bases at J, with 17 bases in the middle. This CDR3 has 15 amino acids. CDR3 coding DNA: TGCGCCAGCAGGTCAGAGGAAATCCGGTCCGGGGAGCTGTTTTTT. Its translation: CASRSEEIRSGELFF. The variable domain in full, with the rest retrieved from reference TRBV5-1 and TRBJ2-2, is KAGVTQTPRYLIKTRGQQVTLSCSPISGHRSVSWYQQTPGQGLQFLFEYFSETQRNKGNFPGRFSGRQFSNSRSEMNVSTLELGDSALYLCASRSEEIRSGELFFGEGSRLTVL.

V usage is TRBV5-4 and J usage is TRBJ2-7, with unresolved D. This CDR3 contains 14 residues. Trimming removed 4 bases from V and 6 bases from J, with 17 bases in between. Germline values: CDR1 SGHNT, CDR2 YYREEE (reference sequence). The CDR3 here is CASSPSTVAGEQYF. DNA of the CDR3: TGTGCCAGCAGCCCCTCGACTGTTGCTGGCGAGCAGTACTTC.

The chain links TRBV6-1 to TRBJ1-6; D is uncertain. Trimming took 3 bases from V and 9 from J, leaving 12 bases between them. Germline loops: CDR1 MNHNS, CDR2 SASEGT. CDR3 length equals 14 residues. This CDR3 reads CASSEDGRASPLHF. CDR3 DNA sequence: TGTGCCAGCAGTGAGGATGGGCGGGCTTCACCCCTCCACTTT.

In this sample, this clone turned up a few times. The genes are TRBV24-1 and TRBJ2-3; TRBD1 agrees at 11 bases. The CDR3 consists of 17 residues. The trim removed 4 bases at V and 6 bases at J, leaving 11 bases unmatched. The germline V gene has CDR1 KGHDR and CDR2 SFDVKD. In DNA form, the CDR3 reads TGTGCCACCAGTGAGCCCGGGACAGGGGGAGTATGGGATACGCAGTATTTT. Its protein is CATSEPGTGGVWDTQYF.

The CDR3 sequence: CAWSGHREKLFF. The CDR3 DNA follows: TGTGCCTGGAGTGGGCACAGAGAAAAACTGTTTTTT. The chain combines TRBV30 with TRBJ1-4, with D hard to call. Germline values: CDR1 GTSNPN, CDR2 SVGIG (reference sequence). Trimming removed 1 base at V and 8 bases at J, with 8 bases between. The CDR3 consists of 12 residues.

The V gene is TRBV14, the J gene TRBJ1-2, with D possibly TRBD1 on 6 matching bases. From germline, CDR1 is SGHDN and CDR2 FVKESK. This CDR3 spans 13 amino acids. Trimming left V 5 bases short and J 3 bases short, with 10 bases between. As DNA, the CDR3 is TGTGCCAGCAGCTCAGGGGTTCACTATGGCTACACCTTC. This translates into CASSSGVHYGYTF. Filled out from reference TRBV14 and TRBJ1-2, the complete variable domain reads EAGVTQFPSHSVIEKGQTVTLRCDPISGHDNLYWYRRVMGKEIKFLLHFVKESKQDESGMPNNRFLAERTGGTYSTLKVQPAELEDSGVYFCASSSGVHYGYTFGSGTRLTVV.

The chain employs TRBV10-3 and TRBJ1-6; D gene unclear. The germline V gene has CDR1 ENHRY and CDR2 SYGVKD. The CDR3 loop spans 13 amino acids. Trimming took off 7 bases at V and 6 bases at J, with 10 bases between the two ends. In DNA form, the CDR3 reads TGTGCCATCAACAGTGAGACTAATTCACCCCTCCACTTT. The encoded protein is CAINSETNSPLHF.

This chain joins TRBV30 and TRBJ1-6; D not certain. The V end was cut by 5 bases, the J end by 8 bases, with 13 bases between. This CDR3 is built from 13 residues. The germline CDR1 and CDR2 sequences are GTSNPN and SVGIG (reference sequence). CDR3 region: CAWRLEKYSPLHF. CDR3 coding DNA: TGTGCCTGGCGTCTAGAAAAATATTCACCCCTCCACTTT.

The CDR3 here is CASSPNRQGANQPQHF. The CDR3 coding sequence is TGTGCCAGCAGCCCCAATCGGCAGGGGGCGAATCAGCCCCAGCATTTT. The V and J genes are TRBV28 and TRBJ1-5, with TRBD1 matching 8 bases. This CDR3 comprises 16 residues. Germline-derived CDR1 and CDR2 are MDHEN and SYDVKM. Germline trimming cut 6 bases from V and 4 bases from J; bases unmatched to any gene: 11.

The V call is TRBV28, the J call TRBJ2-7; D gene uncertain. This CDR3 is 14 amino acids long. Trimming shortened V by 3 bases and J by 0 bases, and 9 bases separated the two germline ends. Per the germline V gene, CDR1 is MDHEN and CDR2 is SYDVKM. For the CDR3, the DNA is TGTGCCAGCAGTTTTTCGGACCGCTCCTACGAGCAGTACTTC. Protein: CASSFSDRSYEQYF.

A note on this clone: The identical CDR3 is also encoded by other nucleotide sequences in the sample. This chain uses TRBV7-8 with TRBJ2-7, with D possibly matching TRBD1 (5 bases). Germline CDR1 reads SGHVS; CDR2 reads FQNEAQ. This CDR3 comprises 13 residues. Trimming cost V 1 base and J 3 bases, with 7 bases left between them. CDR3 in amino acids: CASSLGRGYEQYF. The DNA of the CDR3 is TGTGCCAGCAGCTTAGGTAGGGGCTACGAGCAGTACTTC.

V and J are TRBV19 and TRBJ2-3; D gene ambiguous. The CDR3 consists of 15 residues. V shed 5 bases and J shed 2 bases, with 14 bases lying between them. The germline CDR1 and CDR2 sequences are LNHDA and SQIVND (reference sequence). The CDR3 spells CASSAQITSTDTQYF. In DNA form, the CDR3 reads TGTGCCAGTAGTGCCCAGATTACATCCACAGATACGCAGTATTTT. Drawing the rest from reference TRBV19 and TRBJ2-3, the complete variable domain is DGGITQSPKYLFRKEGQNVTLSCEQNLNHDAMYWYRQDPGQGLRLIYYSQIVNDFQKGDIAEGYSVSREKKESFPLTVTSAQKNPTAFYLCASSAQITSTDTQYFGPGTRLTVL.